Listed below are T cell receptor beta chains from one sample, sequenced in a study of CXCR3-negative and CXCR3-positive naive CD8 T cells. TCRdb re-called the 5' RACE reads, yielding one record per CDR3 amino acid sequence without DNA. This sample's table has 150,000 to 180,000 distinct CDR3 sequences. Sequencing used naive CXCR3+ CD8+ T cells from blood. The receptors were sampled from a human donor in good health. Some clones in this sample may be carry-over from other donors' samples. Both conserved end residues are part of each CDR3.

J	V	CDR3
TRBJ2-2	TRBV12-3/TRBV12-4	CATGQGLTGELFF
TRBJ1-2	TRBV19	CASSNSQGHGYTF
TRBJ1-2	TRBV7-9	CASSFEAGEIYGYTF
TRBJ2-7	TRBV7-8	CASSLRAAGGLYEQYF
TRBJ2-1	TRBV27	CASSLTSGRMNEQFF
TRBJ1-1	TRBV7-9	CASRPGRENTEAFF
TRBJ2-5	TRBV29-1	CSVAGLASEGTQYF
TRBJ2-5	TRBV12-3/TRBV12-4	CASSLWATETLETQHF
TRBJ2-4	TRBV4-1	CASSQVTGLGNIQYF
TRBJ2-7	TRBV3-1	CASSQEGTGGFDEQYF
TRBJ2-7	TRBV6-6	CASRTTQGTAAYEQYF
TRBJ2-3	TRBV28	CASSLLDRHPSTDTQYF
TRBJ2-2	TRBV28	CASSFRGANTGELFF
TRBJ1-2	TRBV18	CASSPTEQWTGGYGYTF
TRBJ2-1	TRBV20-1	CSAPLSRGAHNEQFF
TRBJ2-2	TRBV2	CASSEGSGGTGELFF
TRBJ2-7	TRBV7-9	CASSHPLKGGIQQYF
TRBJ2-3	TRBV12-5	CASGLRVGIGTSGTDTQYF
TRBJ2-7	TRBV18	CASSPGTGFNEQYF